These T cell receptor beta chains were read from a single sample in a study of CD8 T cells in Susac syndrome. From the immunoSEQ multiplex PCR reads, TCRdb called clonotypes with MiXCR, one entry per CDR3 protein. The sample holds some 300,000 distinct CDR3 sequences, about 88% seen once. Sequencing used CD8+ T cells from PBMCs. All receptors come from a human donor with multiple sclerosis. CDR3s include the opening cysteine and the closing phenylalanine or tryptophan. A D gene is named only where the DNA matches it firmly. Rows may omit the clone size; those that give it use once, few, many or a size class.

.	.	TRBJ2-7	TRBV11-2	CASSSRTPEGPVGEQYF	TGTGCCAGCAGCTCTCGCACGCCCGAGGGGCCGGTGGGGGAGCAGTACTTC
TRBD1	.	TRBJ2-7	TRBV19	CASAPGQGTYEQYF	TGTGCCAGTGCCCCGGGACAGGGAACCTACGAGCAGTACTTC
.	.	TRBJ2-1	TRBV20-1	CSARDQSSYNGQFF	TGCAGTGCTAGAGATCAGAGCTCCTACAATGGGCAGTTCTTC
TRBD1	.	TRBJ2-2	TRBV27	CATRQGVNTGELFF	TGTGCCACCCGACAGGGGGTGAACACCGGGGAGCTGTTTTTT
TRBD2	.	TRBJ2-5	TRBV20-1	CSASLTSGIGETQYF	TGCAGTGCTAGTCTCACTAGCGGGATAGGAGAGACCCAGTACTTC
TRBD1	.	TRBJ2-5	TRBV5-5	CASSLGTGLLETQYF	TGTGCCAGCAGCTTGGGGACAGGCCTCTTGGAGACCCAGTACTTC
TRBD1	.	TRBJ1-1	TRBV5-6	CASSADRGAEAFF	TGTGCCAGCAGCGCCGACAGGGGCGCTGAAGCTTTCTTT
.	.	TRBJ1-1	TRBV6-9	CASSYTGHANTEAFF	TGTGCCAGCAGTTATACGGGACACGCGAACACTGAAGCTTTCTTT
.	.	TRBJ2-5	TRBV28	CASSFRASWETQYF	TGTGCCAGCAGTTTCAGGGCTAGCTGGGAGACCCAGTACTTC
.	.	TRBJ2-7	TRBV3-1	CASSQDGADEQYF	TGTGCCAGCAGCCAAGATGGGGCAGACGAGCAGTACTTC
.	.	TRBJ2-5	TRBV11-2	CASSLVWGREETQYF	TGTGCCAGCAGCTTAGTATGGGGGCGCGAGGAGACCCAGTACTTC
.	.	TRBJ1-2	TRBV5-4	CASTDPVVGYTF	TGTGCCAGCACCGACCCCGTGGTTGGCTACACCTTC
.	few	TRBJ2-3	TRBV6-6	CASSYGGETDTQYF	TGTGCCAGCAGTTATGGCGGGGAGACAGATACGCAGTATTTT
.	once	TRBJ1-1	TRBV5-6	CASSLLNTETFF	TGTGCCAGCAGCTTGTTGAACACTGAAACTTTCTTT
.	.	TRBJ2-4	TRBV2	CATTPPPEGIQYF	TGTGCCACCACCCCACCCCCAGAAGGCATTCAGTACTTC
.	.	TRBJ2-7	TRBV28	CASKALSYEQYF	TGTGCCAGCAAGGCTCTCTCCTACGAGCAGTACTTC
.	.	TRBJ2-7	TRBV20-1	CSAMFWDSNYEQYF	TGCAGTGCCATGTTCTGGGACTCGAACTACGAGCAGTACTTC
TRBD1	.	TRBJ1-2	TRBV9	CASCCWTGSDDGYTF	TGTGCCAGCTGTTGCTGGACAGGGAGTGACGATGGCTACACCTTC
.	.	TRBJ1-2	TRBV7-9	CASSLSSRGYTF	TGTGCCAGCAGCTTATCATCTCGGGGCTACACCTTC
.	.	TRBJ1-6	TRBV12-3/TRBV12-4	CASSLRLGVSPLHF	TGTGCCAGCAGTTTGAGACTCGGCGTTTCACCCCTCCACTTT
.	.	TRBJ1-5	TRBV28	CASSFMATGLNQPQHF	TGTGCCAGCAGTTTCATGGCTACCGGACTCAATCAGCCCCAGCATTTT
TRBD2	.	TRBJ2-1	TRBV7-8	CASSLSLAGVVYNEQFF	TGTGCCAGCAGCTTATCTCTAGCGGGAGTGGTCTACAATGAGCAGTTCTTC
TRBD2	.	TRBJ2-2	TRBV7-9	CASSPGTSGTTPHTGELFF	TGTGCCAGCAGCCCCGGGACTAGCGGGACCACCCCCCACACCGGGGAGCTGTTTTTT
TRBD2	.	TRBJ2-7	TRBV25-1	CASSDSGDRSYEQYF	TGTGCCAGCAGTGACAGCGGGGACCGCTCCTACGAGCAGTACTTC
.	.	TRBJ2-1	TRBV14	CASSPPLGPEQFF	TGTGCCAGCAGCCCCCCGCTCGGCCCCGAGCAGTTCTTC
TRBD2	.	TRBJ2-7	TRBV7-8	CASSLNAGVLNEQYF	TGTGCCAGCAGCTTAAACGCGGGAGTCCTCAACGAGCAGTACTTC
.	.	TRBJ2-1	TRBV5-1	CASSPAGTPSYNEQFF	TGCGCCAGCAGCCCGGCGGGGACTCCTTCCTACAATGAGCAGTTCTTC
TRBD2	.	TRBJ2-7	TRBV6-1	CASRLAEAYEQYF	TGTGCCAGCAGGCTAGCGGAGGCCTACGAGCAGTACTTC
.	once	TRBJ1-4	TRBV27	CASSFEGGYNEKLFF	TGTGCCAGCAGTTTCGAGGGCGGCTATAATGAAAAACTGTTTTTT
TRBD1	.	TRBJ2-7	TRBV11-2	CASSGGTGGYEQYF	TGTGCCAGCAGCGGTGGGACAGGGGGCTACGAGCAGTACTTC
.	.	TRBJ1-4	TRBV27	CVSSLSAGAREKLFF	TGTGTCAGCAGTTTATCGGCGGGGGCACGAGAAAAACTGTTTTTT
.	.	TRBJ1-2	TRBV28	CASSPHPVDGYTF	TGTGCCAGCAGTCCCCACCCCGTCGACGGCTACACCTTC
.	.	TRBJ2-5	TRBV9	CASSVEVRPQETQYF	TGTGCCAGCAGCGTAGAAGTGCGGCCTCAGGAGACCCAGTACTTC
TRBD2	.	TRBJ2-7	TRBV20-1	CSARDRYKGTSVSYEQYF	TGCAGTGCTAGAGATCGGTATAAAGGGACTAGCGTCTCCTACGAGCAGTACTTC
.	.	TRBJ1-2	TRBV19	CASSSREAGFNYGYTF	TGTGCCAGTAGTAGCCGAGAGGCCGGCTTTAACTATGGCTACACCTTC
TRBD1	.	TRBJ2-4	TRBV6-1	CASSAGHHEGGPQYF	TGTGCCAGCAGTGCCGGACATCACGAAGGGGGCCCTCAGTACTTC
TRBD1	.	TRBJ1-5	TRBV20-1	CSAREIGGRRQPQHF	TGCAGTGCTAGAGAAATAGGGGGCAGGCGGCAGCCCCAGCATTTT
TRBD1	.	TRBJ1-5	TRBV27	CASSAHDRGYGQPQHF	TGTGCCAGCAGTGCCCACGACAGGGGTTACGGTCAGCCCCAGCATTTT
TRBD1	.	TRBJ2-3	TRBV6-4	CASSLTGSSTDTQYF	TGTGCCAGCAGCCTGACAGGGTCTAGCACAGATACGCAGTATTTT
.	.	TRBJ1-2	TRBV20-1	CSARAGVLGYTF	TGCAGTGCTAGAGCGGGTGTCTTGGGCTACACCTTC
TRBD2	.	TRBJ2-7	TRBV7-2	CASSKREGVHEQYF	TGTGCCAGCAGCAAGCGGGAGGGTGTCCACGAGCAGTACTTC
.	.	TRBJ2-1	TRBV11-2	CASSLVGEGGRVDEQFF	TGTGCCAGCAGCTTAGTCGGAGAAGGGGGGAGAGTCGATGAGCAGTTCTTC
.	.	TRBJ2-4	TRBV28	CASVGGPAKNIQYF	TGTGCCAGCGTAGGAGGGCCGGCCAAAAACATTCAGTACTTC
TRBD2	.	TRBJ2-1	TRBV7-2	CASRTHSGSANEQFF	TGTGCCAGCAGAACCCATAGCGGGAGTGCCAATGAGCAGTTCTTC
TRBD1	.	TRBJ1-5	TRBV19	CATGQPNQPQHF	TGTGCCACGGGACAGCCAAATCAGCCCCAGCATTTT